This T cell receptor (beta chain) was identified during a study of T cell responses to AZD1222 COVID-19 vaccine. Overall study context: Second doses were pooled across both intervals (about 4 or about 12 weeks). Findings and caveats of the study: Among spike-specific TCRs, nearly half reportedly target unmutated variant regions. Donors in the cohort were predominantly white British and more often female, and clonal diversity was possibly underestimated. At baseline, seropositivity was found in only a handful of AZD1222 recipients.

Worth noting for this clone: The antigen remains undetermined.

The V end was cut by 3 bases, the J end by 5 bases, with 13 bases between. The CDR3 runs 15 residues. Germline loops: CDR1 LGHDT, CDR2 YNNKEL (reference sequence). TCRdb's table, derived via immunoSEQ multiplex PCR, lists solely in-frame clones and lacks some. The sample holds approximately 110,000 clones, 85% to 90% seen once. This TCR was sampled from an adult in good health. The chain is built from TRBV3-1 (or the pseudogene TRBV3-2) and TRBJ2-2, with D maybe TRBD2 (6 bases). Sequenced here: peripheral blood, sampled on day 0 of AZD1222 vaccination. CDR3: CASSHLSGGTGELFF. CDR3 in DNA: TGTGCCAGCAGCCATCTTAGCGGAGGGACCGGGGAGCTGTTTTTT.